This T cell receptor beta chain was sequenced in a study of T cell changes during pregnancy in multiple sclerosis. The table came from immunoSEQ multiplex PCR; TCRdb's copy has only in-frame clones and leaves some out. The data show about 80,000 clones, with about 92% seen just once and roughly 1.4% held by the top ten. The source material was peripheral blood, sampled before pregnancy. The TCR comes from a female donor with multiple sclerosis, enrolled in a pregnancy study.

The CDR3 DNA sequence: TGCGCCAGCAGCTCCGAGACAGGGGTGGGGAACACTGAAGCTTTCTTT. Protein sequence: CASSSETGVGNTEAFF. V and J are TRBV5-1 and TRBJ1-1; 8 nucleotides match TRBD1. This CDR3 has 16 residues. The J segment lost 1 base and the V segment lost 3 bases, leaving 8 bases of the junction unmatched. Germline V gene lookup returns CDR1 SGHRS and CDR2 YFSETQ. Looking up the rest from reference TRBV5-1 and TRBJ1-1 gives the full variable domain: KAGVTQTPRYLIKTRGQQVTLSCSPISGHRSVSWYQQTPGQGLQFLFEYFSETQRNKGNFPGRFSGRQFSNSRSEMNVSTLELGDSALYLCASSSETGVGNTEAFFGQGTRLTVV.